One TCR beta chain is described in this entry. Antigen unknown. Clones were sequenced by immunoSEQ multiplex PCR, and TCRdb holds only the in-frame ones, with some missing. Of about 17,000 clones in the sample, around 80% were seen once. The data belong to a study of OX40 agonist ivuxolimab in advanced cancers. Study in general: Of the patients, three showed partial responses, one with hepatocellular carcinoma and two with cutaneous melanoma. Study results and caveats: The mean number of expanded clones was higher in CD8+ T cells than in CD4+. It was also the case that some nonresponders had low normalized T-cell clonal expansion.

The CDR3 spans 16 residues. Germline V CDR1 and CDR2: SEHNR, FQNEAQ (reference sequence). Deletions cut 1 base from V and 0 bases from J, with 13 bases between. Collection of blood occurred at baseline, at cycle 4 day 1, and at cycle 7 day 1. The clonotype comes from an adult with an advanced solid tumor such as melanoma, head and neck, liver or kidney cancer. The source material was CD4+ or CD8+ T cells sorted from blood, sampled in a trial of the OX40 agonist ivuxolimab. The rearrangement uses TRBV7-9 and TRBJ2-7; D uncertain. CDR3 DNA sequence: TGTGCCAGCAGCTTAGAGATCGGCCCTAGCTCCTACGAGCAGTACTTC. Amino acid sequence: CASSLEIGPSSYEQYF.